This T cell receptor (beta chain) comes out of a study of blood T cell repertoires in COVID-19. Looking at the study overall: Sites across the United States, Italy and Spain contributed samples from acute and convalescent COVID-19. Sources were T cells, B-cell-depleted T cells, or PBMCs; the material itself was cDNA or gDNA.

The germline CDR1 and CDR2 sequences are SGHNT and YYREEE (reference sequence). The CDR3 covers 15 residues. V trimming: 2 bases; J trimming: 3 bases; junction bases outside the gene matches: 1. Notes on this clone: A clone one base away is much larger, so this may be a read error.

Donors of Cohort 3 who recovered were those that had two negative PCRs, clearance, or symptom resolution. In the authors' workflow: Amplified reference gene primers provided the basis for estimating nucleated cell counts. Profiling relied on immunoSEQ multiplex PCR, and the TCRdb table lists in-frame clones only, not all of them. The DNA was the basis for D and trimming; V, J and clone size are from that table. Seen here are 200,000 to 250,000 clones, around four fifths observed once, and the top ten hold approximately 9.2%. The chain uses TRBV5-4 and TRBJ2-3, with 12 nucleotides matching TRBD2. The clonotype originates from a man between 35 and 55 years old who had recovered from COVID-19. The sample comprised PBMCs or T cells enriched from blood (not recorded which). As DNA, the CDR3 is TGTGCCAGCAGCTTCCTAGCGGGGGGGACAGATACGCAGTATTTT. Its protein is CASSFLAGGTDTQYF.